This T cell receptor (beta chain) derives from a study of blood T cell repertoires in COVID-19 (dated by TCRdb to 2020 to 2022). At the level of the whole study: Samples from collaborators originated in the United States, Italy and Spain and spanned both the acute and convalescent phases of COVID-19. The dataset comprised deeply sampled blood TCRbeta repertoires from subjects exposed to, actively infected with, or recovered from COVID-19. Nearly every sample came with metadata listing a de-identified subject ID, COVID-19 status, age in years and sex. The prospective study material was composed of cDNA or gDNA derived from T cells, B-cell-depleted T cells, or PBMCs. Samples were obtained from the ongoing ImmuneRACE study (first 160 participants) and from 1,200 or so subjects provided by 6 global collaborators. Where available, HLA class I and class II types were taken from metadata supplied by the sample provider and were not determined by assay-based typing. The repertoires were released in a freely available public database meant as a resource for research on the immune response to SARS-CoV-2.

CDR1 and CDR2, looked up from the germline V gene (reference sequence), are SEHNR and FQNEAQ. The CDR3 runs 14 amino acids, cysteine and phenylalanine included. This entry keeps only the CDR3 DNA: 42 bases, framed from base 1. The junction shows trimming of 3 bases on V and 6 bases on J, and the gene matches do not reach 8 bases of it. What the study reported, not specific to this receptor: Clinical and demographic metadata were provided uncurated, with the amount varying by source and participant.

Another Seattle source contributed samples from volunteer blood donors who had recovered from COVID-19. Each collaborating institution followed its own protocols to collect whole blood in K2EDTA tubes. For TCRbeta analysis, collaborators shipped samples as frozen whole blood, isolated PBMCs, or DNA extracted from either of those sample types. Details on this clone: What this receptor recognizes is not known. The record has no base qualities; no much larger clone is one base away.

The immunoSEQ Assay, a bias-controlled multiplex PCR, was used to amplify TCRbeta CDR3 regions from genomic DNA. The paper's processing steps were these. The number of nucleated cells in each sample was estimated by amplification of reference gene primers within the assay. To quantify the absolute abundance of each unique TCRbeta CDR3 rearrangement, sequence reads were collapsed and filtered. For each sample, productive Simpson clonality was calculated as the square root of Simpson's diversity index across productive rearrangements. The table was pulled from immuneACCESS by TCRdb, which kept in-frame rearrangements only. Such tables lose some clones; where checked, under half of the loss comes from unresolved V genes, and the rest has no known cause. For V, J and clone size, that table is used; D and trimming come from the DNA. The sample table shows about 70,000 clones, and about four fifths are seen once. Approximately 18% of the sample is held by the ten biggest clonotypes.

The TCR was taken from an older man who had recovered from COVID-19. Sequencing used peripheral blood. The V and J genes are TRBV7-9 and TRBJ2-7; the junction holds 7 bases that match TRBD1. The bases read TGTGCCAGCAGCTTCTCCGGGACAGAATCCGAGCAGTACTTC. It translates to CASSFSGTESEQYF.